This T cell receptor beta chain was profiled in a study of T cell responses to AZD1222 COVID-19 vaccine. Generated by immunoSEQ multiplex PCR, the TCRdb table keeps only in-frame clones and is missing some. Here the sample spans just over 150,000 clones, approximately 91% being singletons. The CDR3 spans 20 residues. CDR1 is KGHSH and CDR2 is LQKENI in the germline V gene. Trimming removed 6 bases from V and 0 bases from J, with 27 bases in between. This TCR was recovered from an adult who had recovered from COVID-19. The chain couples TRBV18 to TRBJ1-3; the D gene is possibly TRBD1 (5 bases). The starting material was peripheral blood, obtained after recovery from COVID-19. CDR3 in amino acids: CASSQTEPSPDYSSGNTIYF. The CDR3 DNA reads TGTGCCAGCTCGCAGACAGAACCGAGTCCCGACTATAGCTCTGGAAACACCATATATTTT.